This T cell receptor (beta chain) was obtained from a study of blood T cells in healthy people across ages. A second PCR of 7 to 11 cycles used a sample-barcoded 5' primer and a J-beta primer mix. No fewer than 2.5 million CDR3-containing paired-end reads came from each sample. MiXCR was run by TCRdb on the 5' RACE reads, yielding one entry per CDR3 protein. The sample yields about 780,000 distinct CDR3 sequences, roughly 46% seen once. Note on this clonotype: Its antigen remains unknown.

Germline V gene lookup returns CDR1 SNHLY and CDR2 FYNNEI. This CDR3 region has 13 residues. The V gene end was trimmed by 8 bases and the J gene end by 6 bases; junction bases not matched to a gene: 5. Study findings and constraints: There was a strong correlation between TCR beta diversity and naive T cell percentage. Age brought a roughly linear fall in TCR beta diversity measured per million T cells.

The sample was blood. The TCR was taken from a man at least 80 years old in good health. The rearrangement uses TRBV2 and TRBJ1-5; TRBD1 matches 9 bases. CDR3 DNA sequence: TGTGCCAGCGGAGGACAGGGGATTCAGCCCCAGCATTTT. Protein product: CASGGQGIQPQHF.